This is a list of T cell receptor beta chains from one sample in a study of early T cells in non-severe SARS-CoV-2 infection. TCRdb used MiXCR to reprocess the 5' RACE reads, holding one entry per CDR3 protein. The sample consists of tens of thousands of distinct CDR3 sequences, about 10% of them appearing once. Sequencing was performed on whole blood. These receptors were obtained from an adult who was a healthcare worker with PCR-confirmed SARS-CoV-2 infection or an uninfected control (not recorded which). The CDR3 runs from the conserved cysteine through the conserved F or W.

v_gene	CDR3aa
TRBV7-9	CASSYRPRTYEQYF
TRBV4-1	CASSQDRDLNIQYF
TRBV7-9	CASSLKATNEKLFF
TRBV6-2/TRBV6-3	CASSWTGGAFQPQHF
TRBV20-1	CSAQKGVYNEQFF
TRBV20-1	CSARDPGQGASGYTF
TRBV7-9	CASSKGGHTEAFF
TRBV29-1	CSVEVAYGYTF
TRBV20-1	CSARDFTSGSYEQYF
TRBV15	CATSKQGAGANVLTF